These 8 T cell receptor beta chains were all obtained from the same sample, sequenced in a study of identical twins (dated by TCRdb to the mid-2010s). The method behind the library was 5' RACE. Sequencing was carried out with an Illumina HiSeq 2000. TCRdb reworked the public reads: Q25 trimming with fastp, MiXCR clone assembly, productive beta chains retained. Rows with a matching CDR3 protein are joined into one entry that keeps the most common DNA and genes. This sample comprises fewer than 650,000 distinct CDR3 sequences, just over 7% of them detected only once. The ten largest make up around 1.6% of the sample. These data were likewise used in another study, on yellow fever vaccine responses in identical twins.

Sequenced input: PBMCs. The receptor source for this set is a woman under 30 in good health.

The table lists this clonotype with a few counts. This chain links TRBV6-2 or TRBV6-3 with TRBJ2-4; D is unclear. CDR3 length: 16 amino acids. Germline values: CDR1 MNHEY, CDR2 SVGEGT. The ends were cut back, 2 bases at V and 0 bases at J, with 11 bases in the middle. CDR3: CASSYPGPLAKNIQYF. CDR3 in DNA: TGTGCCAGCAGTTACCCTGGACCCCTAGCCAAAAACATTCAGTACTTC.

This clonotype came up a few times. The chain combines TRBV19 with TRBJ2-1; TRBD1 agrees at 9 bases. CDR1 and CDR2 (germline): LNHDA, SQIVND (reference sequence). V was clipped by 3 bases and J by 9 bases; unmatched bases: 6. CDR3 length: 14 residues. CDR3 coding DNA: TGTGCCAGTAGTATTGACAGGGGGACGGGTGAGCAGTTCTTC. Protein sequence: CASSIDRGTGEQFF.

This clonotype occurred a few times. This chain uses TRBV20-1 with TRBJ1-2; 9 nucleotides agree with TRBD1. The CDR3 consists of 13 residues. The germline gives CDR1 DFQATT, CDR2 SNEGSKA (reference sequence). The V and J ends lost 6 bases and 5 bases, in that order; junction bases with no gene match: 7. The CDR3 loop reads CSAGRGQGYGYTF. In DNA form, the CDR3 reads TGCAGTGCAGGCCGGGGACAGGGTTATGGCTACACCTTC.

The J gene is TRBJ2-1, the V gene TRBV6-1; unclear D gene. Germline V gives CDR1 MNHNS, CDR2 SASEGT. Trimming took off 5 bases at V and 8 bases at J, with 19 bases between the two ends. This CDR3 region has 15 residues. The CDR3 loop is CASSPGVYGQDEQFF. The CDR3 nucleotides are TGTGCCAGCAGTCCCGGTGTGTACGGCCAGGATGAGCAGTTCTTC.

This clonotype was seen ten or more times. The gene calls are TRBV20-1 and TRBJ2-1; D tentatively reads TRBD1 or TRBD2 (5 bases each). Germline V lookup: CDR1 DFQATT, CDR2 SNEGSKA (reference sequence). This CDR3 spans 14 amino acids. The V end lost 3 bases, the J end lost 0 bases, and 9 bases lay between the germline ends. The CDR3 spells CSASLGDSYNEQFF. The CDR3 DNA reads as TGCAGTGCTAGTCTGGGGGACTCCTACAATGAGCAGTTCTTC.

This chain joins TRBV5-6 and TRBJ2-1; 7 nucleotides agree with TRBD2. Germline values: CDR1 SGHDT, CDR2 YYEEEE. With V trimmed by 0 bases and J by 0 bases, 6 bases remained unmatched. There are 17 residues in the CDR3. The CDR3 protein is CASSLDVGGSSYNEQFF. DNA for the CDR3: TGTGCCAGCAGCTTGGACGTGGGCGGGAGCTCCTACAATGAGCAGTTCTTC.

This clonotype was picked up many times. The V gene is TRBV29-1, the J gene TRBJ1-2; D not resolved. V lost 3 bases to trimming and J lost 4 bases, with 15 bases between them. Germline V gene sequence: CDR1 SQVTM, CDR2 ANQGSEA. The CDR3 length is 14 residues. The CDR3, as DNA: TGCAGCGTTGAGATTGGGGTAGCGGGCTATGGCTACACCTTC. This encodes CSVEIGVAGYGYTF.

CDR3 coding DNA: TGTGCCAGCAGTTTCGTCAGGGGATTGCGGGAAACAGATACGCAGTATTTT. This encodes CASSFVRGLRETDTQYF. V is TRBV27 and J is TRBJ2-3; D is tentatively TRBD1 or TRBD2 (6 bases each). V dropped 3 bases and J dropped 3 bases, with 19 bases sitting between them. In germline, CDR1 is MNHEY, CDR2 SMNVEV (reference sequence). The CDR3 runs to 17 residues.